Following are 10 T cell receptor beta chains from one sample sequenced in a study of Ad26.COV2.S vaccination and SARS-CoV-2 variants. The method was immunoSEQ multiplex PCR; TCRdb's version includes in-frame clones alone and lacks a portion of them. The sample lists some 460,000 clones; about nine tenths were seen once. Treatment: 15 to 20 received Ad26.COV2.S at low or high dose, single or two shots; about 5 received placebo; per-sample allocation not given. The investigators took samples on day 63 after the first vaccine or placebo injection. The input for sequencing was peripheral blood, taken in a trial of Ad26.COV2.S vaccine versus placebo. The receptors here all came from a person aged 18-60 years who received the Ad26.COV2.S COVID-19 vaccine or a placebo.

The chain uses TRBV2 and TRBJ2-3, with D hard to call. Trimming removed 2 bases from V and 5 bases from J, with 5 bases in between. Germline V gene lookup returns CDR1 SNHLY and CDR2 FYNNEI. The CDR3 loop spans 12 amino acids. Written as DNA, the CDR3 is TGTGCCAGCAGTGAACGGAAAGATACGCAGTATTTT. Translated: CASSERKDTQYF.

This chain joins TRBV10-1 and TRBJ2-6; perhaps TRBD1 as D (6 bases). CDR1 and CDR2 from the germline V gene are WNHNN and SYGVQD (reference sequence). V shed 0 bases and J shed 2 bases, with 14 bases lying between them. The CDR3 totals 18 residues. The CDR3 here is CASSESFQGMTGANVLTF. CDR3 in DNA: TGCGCCAGCAGTGAGTCGTTCCAGGGGATGACTGGGGCCAACGTCCTGACTTTC.

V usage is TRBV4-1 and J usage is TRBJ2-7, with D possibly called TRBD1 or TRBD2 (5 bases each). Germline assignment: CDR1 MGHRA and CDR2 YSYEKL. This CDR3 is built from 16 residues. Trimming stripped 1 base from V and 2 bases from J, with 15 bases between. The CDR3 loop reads CASSQVKGRDTYEQYF. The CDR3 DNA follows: TGCGCCAGCAGCCAAGTAAAGGGACGCGACACCTACGAGCAGTACTTC.

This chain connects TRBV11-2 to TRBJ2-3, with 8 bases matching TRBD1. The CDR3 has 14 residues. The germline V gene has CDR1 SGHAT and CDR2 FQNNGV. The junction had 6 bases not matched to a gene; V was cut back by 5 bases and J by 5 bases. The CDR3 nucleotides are TGTGCCAGCAGCAATCGGACAGGGCGAGATACGCAGTATTTT. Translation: CASSNRTGRDTQYF.

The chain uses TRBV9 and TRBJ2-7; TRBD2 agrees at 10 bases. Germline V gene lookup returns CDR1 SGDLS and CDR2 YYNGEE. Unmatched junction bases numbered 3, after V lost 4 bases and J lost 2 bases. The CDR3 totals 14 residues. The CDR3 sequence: CASSPSGGPYEQYF. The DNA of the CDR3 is TGTGCCAGCAGCCCTAGCGGGGGCCCCTACGAGCAGTACTTC.

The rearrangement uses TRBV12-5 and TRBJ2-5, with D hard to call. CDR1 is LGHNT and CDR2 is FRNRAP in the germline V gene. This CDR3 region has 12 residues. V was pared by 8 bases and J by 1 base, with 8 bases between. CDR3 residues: CASRAIQETQYF. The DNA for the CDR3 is TGTGCTAGTCGGGCCATCCAAGAGACCCAGTACTTC.

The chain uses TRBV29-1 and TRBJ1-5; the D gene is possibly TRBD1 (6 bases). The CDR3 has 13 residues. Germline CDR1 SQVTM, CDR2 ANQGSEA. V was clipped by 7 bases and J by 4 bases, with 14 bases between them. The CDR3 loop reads CSATPGANQPQHF. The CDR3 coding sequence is TGCAGCGCCACACCGGGGGCGAATCAGCCCCAGCATTTT.

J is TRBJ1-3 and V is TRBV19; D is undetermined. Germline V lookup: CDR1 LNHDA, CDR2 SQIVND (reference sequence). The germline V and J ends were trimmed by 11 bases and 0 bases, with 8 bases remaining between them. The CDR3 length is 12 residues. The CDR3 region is CAAGSSGNTIYF. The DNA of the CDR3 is TGTGCCGCGGGCTCCTCTGGAAACACCATATATTTT.

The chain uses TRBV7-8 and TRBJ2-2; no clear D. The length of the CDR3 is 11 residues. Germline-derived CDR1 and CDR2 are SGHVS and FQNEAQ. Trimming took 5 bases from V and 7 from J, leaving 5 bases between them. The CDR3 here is CASSRSGELFF. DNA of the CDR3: TGTGCCAGCAGCCGAAGCGGGGAGCTGTTTTTT. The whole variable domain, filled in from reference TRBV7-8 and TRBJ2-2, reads GAGVSQSPRYKVAKRGQDVALRCDPISGHVSLFWYQQALGQGPEFLTYFQNEAQLDKSGLPSDRFFAERPEGSVSTLKIQRTQQEDSAVYLCASSRSGELFFGEGSRLTVL.

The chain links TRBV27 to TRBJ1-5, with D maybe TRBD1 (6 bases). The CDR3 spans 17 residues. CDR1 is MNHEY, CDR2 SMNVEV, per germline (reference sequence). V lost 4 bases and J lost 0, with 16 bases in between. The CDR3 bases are TGTGCCAGCAGTTCGGGAGGGGGGGTTTATAGCAATCAGCCCCAGCATTTT. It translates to CASSSGGGVYSNQPQHF.